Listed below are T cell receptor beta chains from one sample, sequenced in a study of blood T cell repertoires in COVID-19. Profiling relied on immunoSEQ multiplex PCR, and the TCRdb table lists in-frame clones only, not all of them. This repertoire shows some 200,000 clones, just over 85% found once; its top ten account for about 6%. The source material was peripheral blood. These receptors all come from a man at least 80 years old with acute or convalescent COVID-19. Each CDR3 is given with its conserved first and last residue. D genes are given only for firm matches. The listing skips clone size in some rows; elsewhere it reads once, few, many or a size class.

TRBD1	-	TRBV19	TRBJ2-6	TGTGCCAGTAGCCGACAGGGGGTTTACTCTGGGGCCAACGTCCTGACTTTC	CASSRQGVYSGANVLTF
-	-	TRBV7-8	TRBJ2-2	TGTGCCAGCAGCTGGGACTTTACGAGCACCGGGGAGCTGTTTTTT	CASSWDFTSTGELFF
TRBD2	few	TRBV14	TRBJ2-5	TGTGCCAGCAGCGGCAGCGGGGCAGAGACCCAGTACTTC	CASSGSGAETQYF
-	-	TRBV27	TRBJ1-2	TGTGCCAGCAGTTCAGGACTACACCCCAGGGATGGCTACACCTTC	CASSSGLHPRDGYTF
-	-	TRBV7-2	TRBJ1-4	TGTGCCAGCAGCTTAGGAGGGCCCCTGAGGGAAAAACTGTTTTTT	CASSLGGPLREKLFF
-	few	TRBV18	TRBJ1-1	TGTGCCAGCTCACCCCCCAACCAGGGCCAGGGGACTGAAGCTTTCTTT	CASSPPNQGQGTEAFF
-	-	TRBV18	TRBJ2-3	TGTGCCAGCTCCCTTTTGCCCCCCCAGCGGAGCTCAGATACGCAGTATTTT	CASSLLPPQRSSDTQYF
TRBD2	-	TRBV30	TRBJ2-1	TGTGCCTGGGCCCTACAAGCGGGGAGGGCGAATGAGCAGTTCTTC	CAWALQAGRANEQFF
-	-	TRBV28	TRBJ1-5	TGTGCCAGCACCCCGGGCCAGGGAGGGAATCAGCCCCAGCATTTT	CASTPGQGGNQPQHF
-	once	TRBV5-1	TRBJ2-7	TGCGCCAGCAGCCTCGGCGGAGGTAACAGCTACGAGCAGTACTTC	CASSLGGGNSYEQYF
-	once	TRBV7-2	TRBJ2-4	TGTGCCAGCAGCTTAGATCGGGGTTCCGCCAAAAACATTCAGTACTTC	CASSLDRGSAKNIQYF
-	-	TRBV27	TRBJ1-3	TGTGCCAGCAGTTTTAACCCGAGCTCTGGAAACACCATATATTTT	CASSFNPSSGNTIYF
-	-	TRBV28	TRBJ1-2	TGTGCCAGCAGTTTACTCGACAGGAACTATGGCTACACCTTC	CASSLLDRNYGYTF
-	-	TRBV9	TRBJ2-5	TGTGCCAGCAGCGTAAGGGGTGGGGTAGAGACCCAGTACTTC	CASSVRGGVETQYF
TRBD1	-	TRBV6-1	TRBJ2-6	TGTGCCAGCAGTGAACCAGGGGGCTCTGGGGCCAACGTCCTGACTTTC	CASSEPGGSGANVLTF
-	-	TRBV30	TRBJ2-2	TGTGCCTGGAGTCAACTGAACACCGGGGAGCTGTTTTTT	CAWSQLNTGELFF
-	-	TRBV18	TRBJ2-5	TGTGCCAGCTCACCACGGCTGGGGGCCGGGGAGACCCAGTACTTC	CASSPRLGAGETQYF
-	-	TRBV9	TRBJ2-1	TGTGCCAGCAGTGATAGAAGTGAGCAGTTCTTC	CASSDRSEQFF
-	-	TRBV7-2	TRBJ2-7	TGTGCCAGCAGCTTAGCGCCTCGTCGGGGCTACGAGCAGTACTTC	CASSLAPRRGYEQYF
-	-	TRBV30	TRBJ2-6	TGTGCCTGGGGACAGTCCCCAACCTCAGGGGCCAACGTCCTGACTTTC	CAWGQSPTSGANVLTF
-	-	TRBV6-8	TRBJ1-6	TGTGCCAGGACCCACAGGGAAGGGGCACCCCTCCACTTT	CARTHREGAPLHF
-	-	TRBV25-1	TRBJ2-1	TGTGCCAGCTCCCCTTCTATGTCCCCCTACAATGAGCAGTTCTTC	CASSPSMSPYNEQFF
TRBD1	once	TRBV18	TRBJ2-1	TGTGCCAGCTCACCTTCAGGGGGCTTTGAGCAGTTCTTC	CASSPSGGFEQFF
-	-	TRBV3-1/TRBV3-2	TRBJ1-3	TGTGCCAGCCTGGGGCAGGGTGGAAACACCATATATTTT	CASLGQGGNTIYF
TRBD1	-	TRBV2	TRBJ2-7	TGTGCCAGCAGATCGGACAGGGCGCGATACGAGCAGTACTTC	CASRSDRARYEQYF
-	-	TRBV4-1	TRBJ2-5	TGCGCCAGCAGCCAAGATCCCCTAAGGGGGGGGAGGTGGGGAGAGACCCAGTACTTC	CASSQDPLRGGRWGETQYF
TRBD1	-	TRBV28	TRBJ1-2	TGTGCCAGCAGTCGACAGGGTAGCGGCTACACCTTC	CASSRQGSGYTF
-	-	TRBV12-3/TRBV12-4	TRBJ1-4	TGTGCCAGCAGTTTAGGGACAGCTGAAAAACTGTTTTTT	CASSLGTAEKLFF
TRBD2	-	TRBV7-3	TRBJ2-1	TGTGCCAGCAGCCCCCGGACTAGCGGGACCATTCGCTACAATGAGCAGTTCTTC	CASSPRTSGTIRYNEQFF
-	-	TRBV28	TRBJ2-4	TGTGCCAGCAGCGACAGGTTAGCCAAAAACATTCAGTACTTC	CASSDRLAKNIQYF